A selection of T cell receptor beta chains follows, all from one sample in a study of blood T cell repertoires in COVID-19. Only in-frame clones appear in the TCRdb table, and some are missing; sequencing was by immunoSEQ multiplex PCR. The sample shows over 150,000 clones, roughly 84% of them seen only once. Sequences were obtained from peripheral blood. Receptor source: a human donor in a cohort sampled during active COVID-19. Both conserved end residues are part of each CDR3. The order of the fields is V gene, J gene, CDR3 protein.

>TRBV28|TRBJ2-7
CASSPRWGPYEQYF
>TRBV28|TRBJ2-2
CASSRRQGGTGELFF
>TRBV28|TRBJ2-7
CASSLGTSGRAEQYF
>TRBV6-5|TRBJ1-1
CASSGDLYEAFF
>TRBV6-6|TRBJ1-2
CASKSSTPYGYTF
>TRBV5-8|TRBJ2-3
CASSLSQGAYTDTQYF
>TRBV14|TRBJ2-3
CASSTRTTRRTDTQYF
>TRBV28|TRBJ2-3
CASSPPVTDTQYF
>TRBV28|TRBJ2-7
CASRDRGPYEQYF
>TRBV4-2|TRBJ1-5
CASSLITGDQRQPQHF
>TRBV10-3|TRBJ2-3
CAIASGELSTDTQYF
>TRBV5-1|TRBJ2-3
CASSTTGASTDTQYF